This TCR beta chain is drawn from a study of post-analysis software for immune sequencing data. Study at large: Some patients lacked subtype; others had relapsing-remitting, secondary progressive or progressive-relapsing disease.

Germline lookup yields CDR1 SGHKS and CDR2 YYEKEE (reference sequence). This CDR3 region has 15 residues. With respect to this clonotype: What it binds is unknown. This may arise from a read error, as a much more abundant clone is one base away.

Study results and caveats: Significantly lower normalized Chao1 diversity was found in patients with multiple sclerosis relative to controls. A few TRBV segments, TRBV5-6, TRBV5-1 and TRBV20-1 among them, were found more frequent in patients than controls.

cDNA libraries for TCR beta contained unique molecular identifiers. TCRdb re-derived calls from the PCR reads in MiXCR, one entry per CDR3 protein. The sample contains hundreds of thousands of distinct CDR3 sequences, 30% of which appear only once. The chain is built from TRBV5-5 and TRBJ2-7; D may be TRBD1 (6 bases). This TCR came from a girl aged 5-17 years with multiple sclerosis. Sequenced input: blood. The CDR3 spells CASSLVAGAAYERYF. The CDR3 DNA sequence: TGTGCCAGCAGCTTGGTGGCAGGGGCTGCCTACGAGCGGTACTTC.